One sample yielded the 24 T cell receptor beta chains listed below, sequenced in a study of metastatic and nonmetastatic thyroid tumors (dated by TCRdb to 2018 to 2021). Library generation was performed with PCR. For sequencing, an Illumina HiSeq 4000 was employed. TCRdb handled the public reads itself, with Q25 trimming in fastp and clone calling in MiXCR, and kept productive beta chains. The table for this sample lists some 35,000 clones; approximately 40% of them were counted only once. Of the sample, about 20% falls within the top ten clones. Before undergoing thyroid surgery, none of the patients had been given any kind of treatment. The sequenced sample consisted of tumor tissue. The receptors come from a female donor with papillary thyroid cancer or a benign thyroid nodule (not recorded which). Some clones in this sample may be carry-over from other donors' samples.

The sample holds a few counts of this clone. The chain recombines TRBV6-1 with TRBJ1-3; no clear D gene. Per the germline V gene, CDR1 is MNHNS and CDR2 is SASEGT. The germline V and J ends were trimmed by 3 bases and 4 bases, with 10 bases remaining between them. The CDR3 extends over 14 amino acids. The CDR3 protein is CASSDGKEGNTIYF. CDR3 nucleotide sequence: TGTGCCAGCAGTGATGGAAAGGAGGGAAACACCATATATTTT.

The V gene is TRBV20-1, the J gene TRBJ1-5; D is undetermined. CDR3 length: 12 amino acids. The V gene lost 2 bases and the J gene lost 4 bases, with 6 bases spanning the gap. Germline V gives CDR1 DFQATT, CDR2 SNEGSKA (reference sequence). The CDR3 bases are TGCAGTGCTAGAAGGCTGAATCAGCCCCAGCATTTT. Its translation: CSARRLNQPQHF.

The genes are TRBV28 and TRBJ1-4; D unresolved. This CDR3 comprises 15 residues. Per germline, CDR1 MDHEN and CDR2 SYDVKM. V was clipped by 7 bases and J by 4 bases, with 16 bases between them. CDR3 residues: CASTPVRLRNEKLFF. DNA of the CDR3: TGTGCCAGCACCCCGGTTCGGCTCCGTAATGAAAAACTGTTTTTT.

This chain uses TRBV20-1 with TRBJ1-2; 9 bases agree with TRBD1. The length of the CDR3 is 15 residues. The germline CDR1 and CDR2 sequences are DFQATT and SNEGSKA (reference sequence). Trimming cost V 0 bases and J 8 bases; bases outside gene matches: 10. CDR3 in amino acids: CSARDPLGTGWGYTF. Written as DNA, the CDR3 is TGCAGTGCTAGAGATCCCCTGGGGACAGGGTGGGGCTACACCTTC.

A few counts support this clone. This rearrangement joins TRBV20-1 to TRBJ2-1; D gene ambiguous. The germline V gene encodes CDR1 DFQATT and CDR2 SNEGSKA (reference sequence). V was clipped by 6 bases and J by 11 bases, with 20 bases between them. The CDR3 is made up of 13 amino acids. Here the CDR3 reads CSAVTEGALQQFF. The CDR3 nucleotides read TGCAGTGCCGTCACAGAAGGAGCCTTGCAGCAGTTCTTC.

V gene TRBV6-2 or TRBV6-3 combines with J gene TRBJ2-3, with 14 nucleotides matching TRBD2. Losses at the gene ends were 5 bases for V and 5 bases for J; bases not matched to a gene: 9. CDR3 length: 17 amino acids. The germline V gene encodes CDR1 MNHEY and CDR2 SVGEGT. CDR3: CASSRLAGGLGGDTQYF. The DNA for the CDR3 is TGTGCCAGCAGTCGACTAGCGGGGGGGCTGGGAGGAGATACGCAGTATTTT.

The V gene is TRBV5-1, the J gene TRBJ2-7; TRBD2 agrees at 7 bases. Germline CDR1 SGHRS, CDR2 YFSETQ. J lost 7 bases, V lost 4 bases, and 11 bases had no gene match. This CDR3 contains 14 residues. CDR3: CASSPGTKGGEQYF. The CDR3 DNA follows: TGCGCCAGCAGCCCAGGGACCAAGGGAGGGGAGCAGTACTTC.

This rearrangement joins TRBV7-8 to TRBJ2-7; 11 nucleotides agree with TRBD2. The CDR3 loop spans 16 amino acids. Germline trimming cut 2 bases from V and 2 bases from J; bases unmatched to any gene: 5. Germline V gene data show CDR1 as SGHVS and CDR2 as FQNEAQ. DNA of the CDR3: TGTGCCAGCAGCTTATCGGCTAGCGGGGGGACCTACGAGCAGTACTTC. Translated: CASSLSASGGTYEQYF.

Only a few counts were recorded for this clone. V and J are TRBV19 and TRBJ1-2; 8 nucleotides align to TRBD1. Germline V gene sequence: CDR1 LNHDA, CDR2 SQIVND (reference sequence). The CDR3 spans 15 residues. The trim removed 4 bases at V and 3 bases at J, leaving 7 bases unmatched. CDR3 in DNA: TGTGCCAGTAGTAAGACAGGGGACTTGCACTATGGCTACACCTTC. It is translated as CASSKTGDLHYGYTF.

The chain has TRBV2 and TRBJ1-2; D uncertain. Germline V gives CDR1 SNHLY, CDR2 FYNNEI. This CDR3 is 14 amino acids long. The germline V and J ends were trimmed by 0 bases and 4 bases, with 9 bases remaining between them. The CDR3 DNA sequence: TGTGCCAGCAGTGAAGCGCTTCTGGCCTATGGCTACACCTTC. Amino acids: CASSEALLAYGYTF.

In this sample, this clone turned up a few times. The chain uses TRBV5-5 and TRBJ1-2; D is undetermined. The length of the CDR3 is 15 residues. The germline CDR1 and CDR2 sequences are SGHKS and YYEKEE (reference sequence). Between the trimmed V and J ends, which lost 0 bases and 6 bases, there was a span of 15 bases. The DNA of the CDR3 is TGTGCCAGCAGCTTGGAGGCAGCCAGAACGAATGGCTACACCTTC. Translation: CASSLEAARTNGYTF.

As to this clone: At one end, the junction sequence differs from germline, possibly due to a read error. The chain combines TRBV19 with TRBJ1-2, with TRBD1 matching over 7 bases. CDR1 is LNHDA and CDR2 is SQIVND in the germline V gene (reference sequence). This CDR3 comprises 16 residues. In DNA form, the CDR3 reads TGTGCCAGTAGTATAGACCCGCCTACTCAGAACAGGGGCTACGCCTTC. Its translation: CASSIDPPTQNRGYAF. Supplemented by reference TRBV19 and TRBJ1-2, the full variable domain reads DGGITQSPKYLFRKEGQNVTLSCEQNLNHDAMYWYRQDPGQGLRLIYYSQIVNDFQKGDIAEGYSVSREKKESFPLTVTSAQKNPTAFYLCASSIDPPTQNRGYAFGSGTRLTVV.

This clone showed up just a few times. The chain combines TRBV2 with TRBJ2-7; possible D gene TRBD1, 5 bases. Trimming shortened V by 5 bases and J by 3 bases, and 5 bases separated the two germline ends. The CDR3 length is 11 residues. Germline V gives CDR1 SNHLY, CDR2 FYNNEI. DNA for the CDR3: TGTGCCAGCAGTACAGGCTACGAGCAGTACTTC. It is translated as CASSTGYEQYF.

The chain carries TRBV30 and TRBJ2-7; no definite D call. This CDR3 region has 16 residues. The V gene's germline CDR1 is GTSNPN and CDR2 SVGIG (reference sequence). V lost 3 bases and J 1 base, leaving 19 bases between the germline ends. The CDR3 loop is CAWSLRRGPRSYEQYF. CDR3 bases: TGTGCCTGGAGCCTAAGACGTGGACCCCGTTCCTACGAGCAGTACTTC.

The V and J genes are TRBV4-1 and TRBJ1-4, with D possibly being TRBD1 (6 bases). Trimming left V 1 base short and J 1 base short, with 10 bases between. Germline V CDR1 and CDR2: MGHRA, YSYEKL. This CDR3 comprises 16 residues. CDR3 sequence (DNA): TGCGCCAGCAGCCAAGTATCAGGGGTAACTAATGAAAAACTGTTTTTT. As protein: CASSQVSGVTNEKLFF.

This clone turned up a few times. J is TRBJ2-7 and V is TRBV27, with TRBD1 as a possible D gene (5 bases). The CDR3 has 15 amino acids. Germline V gene data show CDR1 as MNHEY and CDR2 as SMNVEV (reference sequence). Between the trimmed V and J ends, which lost 2 bases and 2 bases, there was a span of 13 bases. The CDR3 coding sequence is TGTGCCAGCAGTTTACTGTTCGACAGCGCCTACGAGCAGTACTTC. Protein: CASSLLFDSAYEQYF.

The chain combines TRBV20-1 with TRBJ2-7, with 9 bases matching TRBD2. V gave up 3 bases and J gave up 2 bases; unmatched junction bases: 2. The CDR3 has 13 amino acids. The germline V gene has CDR1 DFQATT and CDR2 SNEGSKA (reference sequence). CDR3 bases: TGCAGTGCTAGTAGCGGGGGACCCTACGAGCAGTACTTC. It specifies CSASSGGPYEQYF.

As for this clone: The junction does not match germline at one end; this may be a read error. This sequence joins TRBV2 and TRBJ2-1, with a tentative D call TRBD1 (5 bases). The CDR3 runs to 11 residues. Germline-derived CDR1 and CDR2 are SNHLY and FYNNEI. The CDR3 coding sequence is TGTGCAAGCAGTACCAGGGAAGAGCAGTTCTTC. The encoded protein is CASSTREEQFF.

The gene calls are TRBV30 and TRBJ1-1; 8 bases fit TRBD1. This CDR3 region has 12 residues. The V gene's germline CDR1 is GTSNPN and CDR2 SVGIG (reference sequence). V shed 6 bases and J 10 bases; nucleotides not matched to a gene: 10. The CDR3 DNA reads as TGTGCCTGTTATACAGGGGGTCGTCTAGCTTTCTTT. This translates into CACYTGGRLAFF. The full variable domain, completed using reference TRBV30 and TRBJ1-1, is SQTIHQWPATLVQPVGSPLSLECTVEGTSNPNLYWYRQAAGRGLQLLFYSVGIGQISSEVPQNLSASRPQDRQFILSSKKLLLSDSGFYLCACYTGGRLAFFGQGTRLTVV.

This clone was seen a few times. V and J are TRBV19 and TRBJ1-2; no firm D call. Per germline, CDR1 LNHDA and CDR2 SQIVND (reference sequence). Trimming removed 4 bases at V and 7 bases at J, with 19 bases between. The CDR3 sequence is 15 residues long. CDR3 region: CASSSGPNIRGGYTF. In DNA form, the CDR3 reads TGTGCCAGTAGTAGCGGACCAAATATTAGAGGTGGCTACACCTTC. Complete variable domain (other parts from reference TRBV19 and TRBJ1-2): DGGITQSPKYLFRKEGQNVTLSCEQNLNHDAMYWYRQDPGQGLRLIYYSQIVNDFQKGDIAEGYSVSREKKESFPLTVTSAQKNPTAFYLCASSSGPNIRGGYTFGSGTRLTVV.

The chain has TRBV11-2 and TRBJ2-2; unclear D gene. The V end was cut by 1 base, the J end by 6 bases, with 15 bases between. CDR1 SGHAT and CDR2 FQNNGV come from the germline V gene. The length of the CDR3 is 16 residues. The CDR3 DNA is TGTGCCAGCAGCTTAGGAGGTAGCTTGATAGCCGGGGAGCTGTTTTTT. Protein: CASSLGGSLIAGELFF.

The chain uses TRBV11-3 and TRBJ1-1; no clear D. With 5 bases removed from V and 1 base from J, the gap between germline ends came to 11 bases. The germline CDR1 and CDR2 sequences are SGHNT and YENEEA. There are 14 residues in the CDR3. CDR3: CASSRMRGNTEAFF. In DNA, the CDR3 is TGTGCCAGCAGCAGAATGCGGGGGAACACTGAAGCTTTCTTT.

The chain carries TRBV28 and TRBJ2-2, with 9 bases aligning to TRBD2. The CDR3 runs to 16 residues. Germline loops: CDR1 MDHEN, CDR2 SYDVKM. This chain's CDR3 is CASRGAREGSTGELFF. The CDR3 DNA reads as TGTGCAAGCCGCGGCGCGCGGGAGGGGTCAACCGGGGAGCTGTTTTTT.

This clone was observed a few times. The chain has TRBV30 and TRBJ1-2; the D gene is possibly TRBD1 (5 bases). CDR1 GTSNPN and CDR2 SVGIG come from the germline V gene (reference sequence). This CDR3 has 15 residues. Deletions cut 1 base from V and 1 base from J, with 13 bases between. Written as DNA, the CDR3 is TGTGCCTGGAGTGGCCGGGGGTGGGATAACTATGGCTACACCTTC. Its translation is CAWSGRGWDNYGYTF.